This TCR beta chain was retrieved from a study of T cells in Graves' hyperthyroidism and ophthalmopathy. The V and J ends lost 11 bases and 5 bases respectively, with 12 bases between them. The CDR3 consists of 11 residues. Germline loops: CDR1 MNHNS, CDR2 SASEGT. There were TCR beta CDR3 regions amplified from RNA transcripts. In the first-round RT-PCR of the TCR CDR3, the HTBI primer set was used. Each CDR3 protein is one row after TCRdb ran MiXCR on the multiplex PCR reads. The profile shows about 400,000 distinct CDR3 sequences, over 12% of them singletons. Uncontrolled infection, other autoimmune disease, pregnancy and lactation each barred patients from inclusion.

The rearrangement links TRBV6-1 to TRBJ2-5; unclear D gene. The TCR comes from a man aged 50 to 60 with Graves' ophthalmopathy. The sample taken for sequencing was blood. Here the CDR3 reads CAAMLEETQYF. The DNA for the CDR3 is TGTGCCGCCATGCTAGAGGAGACCCAGTACTTC.